This T cell receptor (beta chain) comes out of a study of metastatic and nonmetastatic thyroid tumors (dated by TCRdb to 2020 to 2022). Notes on the research overall: The researchers compared repertoires between peripheral blood samples and tumor or nodule tissue samples from patients with malignant or benign thyroid disease. Here is what the overall study found, with its caveats: TCR beta diversity was reported as significantly higher in malignant tumors than in benign nodules, in both blood and tumor samples.

The method behind the library was PCR. The instrument given in TCRdb is Illumina HiSeq 4000. The TCR beta-chain CDR3 region of each patient was profiled by high-throughput sequencing. The source study handled its data this way. CDR3 differences across clinicopathological groups were used to build a classifier for discriminating distant-metastatic papillary thyroid cancer patients. The Shannon index was used to measure repertoire diversity, and the Morisita-Horn index was used to measure how similar tumor and blood repertoires were. The public sequencing data were trimmed at Q25 with fastp and processed into clonotypes with MiXCR by TCRdb, which kept only in-frame beta chains. V and J calls and clone size were set by TCRdb, not the authors. Recorded for this sample are 25,000 to 30,000 clones; more than 12% of them occurred a single time. Approximately 3.5% of the sample lies in the top ten. The trim is 0 bases for V and 5 bases for J, with a gap of 13 bases between the germline ends. The cysteine opens and the phenylalanine closes a CDR3 of 15 amino acids. Only the CDR3 DNA stays, 45 bases, in frame from base 1. CDR1 MGHRA and CDR2 YSYEKL were looked up in the germline V gene.

This clone appeared many times. The antigen it recognizes is unknown. Qualities for individual bases were not recorded, and no much larger clone is one base off. Before undergoing thyroid surgery, none of the patients had been given any kind of treatment. Using T-cell receptor beta sequencing, the researchers looked back retrospectively at clinical samples from patients, gathered between about 2012 and 2018. The sample consisted of blood. This receptor was obtained from a female donor with papillary thyroid cancer or a benign thyroid nodule (not recorded which). Some clones in this sample may be carry-over from other donors' samples. In this chain, TRBV4-1 is recombined with TRBJ2-5; TRBD2 is a possible D gene, resting on 5 matching bases. The CDR3 sequence is CASSQDRGFRETQYF. In nucleotides, the sequence is TGCGCCAGCAGCCAAGATCGCGGGTTTAGGGAGACCCAGTACTTC.